Described below is a single T cell receptor beta chain sequence and its context. Germline V gives CDR1 SGHAT, CDR2 FQNNGV. This CDR3 comprises 16 residues. J gave up 8 bases and V 0 bases, and 7 bases lay outside the gene matches. This entry is derived from a study of blood T cell repertoires in COVID-19. Study background: Researchers got acute and convalescent COVID-19 samples from the United States, Italy and Spain. Sources were T cells, B-cell-depleted T cells, or PBMCs; the material itself was cDNA or gDNA.

Original analysis: Quantification of nucleated cells was approximated via reference gene primer amplification. Profiled with immunoSEQ multiplex PCR; TCRdb holds only in-frame clones, not every one. The V and J calls and clone size are taken from that table; D and trimming were inferred from the DNA. The sample holds about 140,000 clones; approximately 80% are singletons and the top ten take 1.6%. The rearrangement links TRBV11-2 to TRBJ2-1; 10 nucleotides align to TRBD2. The source material was peripheral blood. The receptor was derived from a human donor in a cohort sampled during active COVID-19. The CDR3 nucleotides read TGTGCCAGCAGCTTAGAGTGGGCTAGCGGGAGCTATGAGCAGTTCTTC. Protein product: CASSLEWASGSYEQFF.